The 8 T cell receptor beta chains in this list originate from one sample, sequenced in a study of response to subunit inactivated influenza vaccine. TCRdb reanalysed the RT-PCR reads using MiXCR and keeps one entry per CDR3 protein. The data show hundreds of thousands of distinct CDR3 sequences, approximately 11% seen once. The starting material was PBMCs from blood, obtained 40 to 50 days after vaccination. These receptors originate from a man aged 45-65 years who received an inactivated influenza vaccine.

The chain uses TRBV7-9 and TRBJ2-1, with D unresolved. V was cut by 3 bases and J by 7 bases, with 7 bases left in between. The length of the CDR3 is 12 residues. Germline V gene data show CDR1 as SEHNR and CDR2 as FQNEAQ (reference sequence). The CDR3 region is CASSFDRNEQFF. The CDR3 DNA follows: TGTGCCAGCAGCTTCGATAGGAATGAGCAGTTCTTC.

Many counts were recorded for this clonotype. The V call is TRBV20-1, the J call TRBJ2-3; unclear D gene. The CDR3 runs 11 residues. Germline CDR1 and CDR2: DFQATT and SNEGSKA (reference sequence). V dropped 8 bases and J dropped 6 bases, with 12 bases sitting between them. This chain's CDR3 is CSQGPADTQYF. The CDR3 DNA follows: TGCAGTCAAGGGCCCGCGGATACGCAGTATTTT.

This chain connects TRBV4-1 to TRBJ2-1; perhaps TRBD2 as D (5 bases). This CDR3 has 16 amino acids. CDR1 is MGHRA and CDR2 is YSYEKL in the germline V gene. Trimming stripped 0 bases from V and 4 bases from J, with 13 bases between. DNA for the CDR3: TGCGCCAGCAGCCAAGATAGTAGCGCTGTTTACAATGAGCAGTTCTTC. Its translation: CASSQDSSAVYNEQFF.

CDR3 sequence reads: CASSEQGGSYNEQFF. For the CDR3, the DNA is TGTGCCAGCAGTGAACAGGGCGGCTCCTACAATGAGCAGTTCTTC. The chain recombines TRBV2 with TRBJ2-1; maybe TRBD1 (5 bases). Trimming removed 2 bases from V and 0 bases from J, with 8 bases in between. CDR3 length: 15 residues. Germline V lookup: CDR1 SNHLY, CDR2 FYNNEI. The variable domain in full, with the rest retrieved from reference TRBV2 and TRBJ2-1, is EPEVTQTPSHQVTQMGQEVILRCVPISNHLYFYWYRQILGQKVEFLVSFYNNEISEKSEIFDDQFSVERPDGSNFTLKIRSTKLEDSAMYFCASSEQGGSYNEQFFGPGTRLTVL.

The genes are TRBV29-1 and TRBJ1-4, with a possible D match to TRBD1 (6 bases). Per germline, CDR1 SQVTM and CDR2 ANQGSEA. The CDR3 has 14 residues. V lost 6 bases and J 0 bases, leaving 11 bases between the germline ends. The CDR3 loop is CSVREGATNEKLFF. CDR3 DNA sequence: TGCAGCGTCAGGGAGGGGGCAACTAATGAAAAACTGTTTTTT.

J is TRBJ2-7 and V is TRBV9, with D hard to call. Germline CDR1 is SGDLS and CDR2 is YYNGEE. There are 14 residues in the CDR3. The V and J ends lost 0 bases and 6 bases respectively, with 13 bases between them. CDR3 sequence reads: CASSVEAGVGEQYF. The CDR3 DNA follows: TGTGCCAGCAGCGTAGAGGCAGGTGTGGGCGAGCAGTACTTC. Using reference TRBV9 and TRBJ2-7 for the parts outside the CDR3, the full variable domain is DSGVTQTPKHLITATGQRVTLRCSPRSGDLSVYWYQQSLDQGLQFLIQYYNGEERAKGNILERFSAQQFPDLHSELNLSSLELGDSALYFCASSVEAGVGEQYFGPGTRLTVT.

This clonotype has only a few counts. V gene TRBV5-1 combines with J gene TRBJ1-4; 10 positions match TRBD1. With 4 bases clipped from V and 7 bases from J, the junction kept 7 bases outside the gene matches. Germline CDR1 and CDR2: SGHRS and YFSETQ. CDR3 length equals 15 residues. This CDR3 is CASSKDRGRSEKLFF. The DNA for the CDR3 is TGCGCCAGCAGCAAAGACAGGGGGCGTAGTGAAAAACTGTTTTTT.

The gene calls are TRBV28 and TRBJ1-2, with 8 bases identical to TRBD1. The CDR3 loop spans 14 amino acids. In germline, CDR1 is MDHEN, CDR2 SYDVKM. The V and J ends lost 6 bases and 4 bases, in that order; junction bases with no gene match: 7. CDR3 DNA: TGTGCCAGCAGATCCGGGACAGGCATCTATGGCTACACCTTC. Translation gives CASRSGTGIYGYTF.